The TCR beta chain described here comes from a study of blood T cells in healthy people across ages. This clonotype has a count of ten or more. A J-beta primer mix and a sample-barcoded 5' primer were used in a second PCR of about 7 to 12 cycles. One entry per CDR3 protein, called by TCRdb with MiXCR from the 5' RACE reads. Of about 670,000 distinct CDR3 sequences in the sample, 45% to 60% were seen once. The length of the CDR3 is 16 residues. Germline values: CDR1 ENHRY, CDR2 SYGVKD. V lost 0 bases and J 7 bases, leaving 13 bases between the germline ends. Isolating PBMCs gave at least 6 million of these cells per sample. Each sample provided at least 6 micrograms of extracted total RNA.

The origin of this receptor is a woman of 80 years or more in good health. The chain is built from TRBV10-3 and TRBJ1-6; D may be TRBD1 (6 bases). The sample taken for sequencing was blood. CDR3 loop: CAISESANRENSPLHF. As DNA, the CDR3 is TGTGCCATCAGTGAGTCGGCTAACAGGGAGAATTCACCCCTCCACTTT.